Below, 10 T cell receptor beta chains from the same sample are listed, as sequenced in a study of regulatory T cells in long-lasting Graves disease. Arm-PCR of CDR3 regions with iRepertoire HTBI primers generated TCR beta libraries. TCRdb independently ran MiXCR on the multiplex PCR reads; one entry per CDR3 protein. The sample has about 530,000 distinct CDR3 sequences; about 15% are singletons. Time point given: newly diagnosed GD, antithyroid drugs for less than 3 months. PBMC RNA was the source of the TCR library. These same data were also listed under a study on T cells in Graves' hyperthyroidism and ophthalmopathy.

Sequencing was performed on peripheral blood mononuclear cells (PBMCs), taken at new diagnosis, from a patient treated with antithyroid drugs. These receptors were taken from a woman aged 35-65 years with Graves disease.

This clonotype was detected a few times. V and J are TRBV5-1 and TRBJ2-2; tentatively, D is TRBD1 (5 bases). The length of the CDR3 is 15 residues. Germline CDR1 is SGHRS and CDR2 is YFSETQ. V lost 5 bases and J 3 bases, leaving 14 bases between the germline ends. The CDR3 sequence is CASRQVTLDTGELFF. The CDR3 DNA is TGCGCCAGCAGACAGGTGACGCTGGACACCGGGGAGCTGTTTTTT.

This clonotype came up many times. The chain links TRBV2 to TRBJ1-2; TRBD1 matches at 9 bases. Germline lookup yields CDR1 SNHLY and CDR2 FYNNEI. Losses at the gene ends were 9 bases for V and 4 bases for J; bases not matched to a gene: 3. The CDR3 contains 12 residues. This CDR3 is CASTGGSYGYTF. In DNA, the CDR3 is TGTGCCAGTACAGGGGGCTCCTATGGCTACACCTTC.

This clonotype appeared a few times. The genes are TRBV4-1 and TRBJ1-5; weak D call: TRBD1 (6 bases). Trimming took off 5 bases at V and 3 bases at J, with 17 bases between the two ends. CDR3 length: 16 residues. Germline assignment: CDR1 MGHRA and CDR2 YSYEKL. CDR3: CASSYRAGEFNQPQHF. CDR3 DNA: TGCGCCAGCAGCTACCGGGCAGGGGAGTTCAATCAGCCCCAGCATTTT.

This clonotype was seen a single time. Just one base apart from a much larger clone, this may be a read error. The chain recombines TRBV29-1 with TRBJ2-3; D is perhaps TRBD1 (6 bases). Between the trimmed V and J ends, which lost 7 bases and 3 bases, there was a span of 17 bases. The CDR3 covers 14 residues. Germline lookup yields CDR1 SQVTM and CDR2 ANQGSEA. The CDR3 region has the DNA TGCAGCGAGGATCGGGGCAGGGGTACAGATACGCAGTATTTT. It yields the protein CSEDRGRGTDTQYF.

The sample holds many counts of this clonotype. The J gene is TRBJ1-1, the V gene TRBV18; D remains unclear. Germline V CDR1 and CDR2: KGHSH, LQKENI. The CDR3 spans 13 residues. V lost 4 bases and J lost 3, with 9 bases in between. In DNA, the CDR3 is TGTGCCAGCTCACGAGAGTCGGACACTGAAGCTTTCTTT. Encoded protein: CASSRESDTEAFF.

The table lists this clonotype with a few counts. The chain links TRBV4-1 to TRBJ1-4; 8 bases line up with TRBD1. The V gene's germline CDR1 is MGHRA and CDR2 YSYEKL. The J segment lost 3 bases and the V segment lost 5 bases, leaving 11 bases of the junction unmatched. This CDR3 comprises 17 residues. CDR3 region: CASSSSGGWGANEKLFF. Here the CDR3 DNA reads TGCGCCAGCAGCTCCTCAGGGGGCTGGGGGGCTAATGAAAAACTGTTTTTT.

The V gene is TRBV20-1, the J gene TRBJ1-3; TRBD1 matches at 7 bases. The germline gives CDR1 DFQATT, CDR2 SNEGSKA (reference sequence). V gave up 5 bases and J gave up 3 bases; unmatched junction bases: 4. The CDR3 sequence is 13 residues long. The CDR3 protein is CSAPQGVGNTIYF. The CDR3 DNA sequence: TGCAGTGCTCCCCAGGGGGTTGGAAACACCATATATTTT.

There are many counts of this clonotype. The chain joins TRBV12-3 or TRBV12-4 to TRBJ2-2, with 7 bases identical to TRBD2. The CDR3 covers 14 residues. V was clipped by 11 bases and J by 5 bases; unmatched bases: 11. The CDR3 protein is CAFPRGVGTGELFF. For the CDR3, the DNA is TGTGCCTTCCCCCGGGGGGTTGGTACCGGGGAGCTGTTTTTT.

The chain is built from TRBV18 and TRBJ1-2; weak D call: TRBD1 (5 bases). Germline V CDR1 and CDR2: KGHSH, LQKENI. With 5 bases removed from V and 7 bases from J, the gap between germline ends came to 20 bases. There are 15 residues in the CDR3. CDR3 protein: CASSFLQELVSGYTF. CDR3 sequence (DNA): TGTGCCAGCTCATTCTTACAGGAGCTTGTAAGTGGCTACACCTTC.

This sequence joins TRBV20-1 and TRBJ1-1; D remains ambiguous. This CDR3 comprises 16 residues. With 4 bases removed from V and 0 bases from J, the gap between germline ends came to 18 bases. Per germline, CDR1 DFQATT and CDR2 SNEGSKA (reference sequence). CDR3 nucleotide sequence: TGCAGTGCTACGAAACGGACCCGGACCTTGAACACTGAAGCTTTCTTT. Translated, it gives CSATKRTRTLNTEAFF.